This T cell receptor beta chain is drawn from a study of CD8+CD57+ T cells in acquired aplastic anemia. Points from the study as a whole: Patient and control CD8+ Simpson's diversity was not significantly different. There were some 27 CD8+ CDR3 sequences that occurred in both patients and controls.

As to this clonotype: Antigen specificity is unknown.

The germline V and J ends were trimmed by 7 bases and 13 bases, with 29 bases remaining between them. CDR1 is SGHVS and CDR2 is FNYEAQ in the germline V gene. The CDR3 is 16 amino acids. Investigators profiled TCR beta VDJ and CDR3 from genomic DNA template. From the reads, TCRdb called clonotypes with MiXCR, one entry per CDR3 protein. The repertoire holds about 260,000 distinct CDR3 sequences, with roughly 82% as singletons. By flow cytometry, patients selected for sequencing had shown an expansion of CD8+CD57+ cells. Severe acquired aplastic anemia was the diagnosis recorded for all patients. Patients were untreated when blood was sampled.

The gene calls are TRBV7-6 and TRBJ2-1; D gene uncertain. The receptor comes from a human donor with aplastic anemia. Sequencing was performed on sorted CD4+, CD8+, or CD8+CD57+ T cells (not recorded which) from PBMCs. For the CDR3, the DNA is TGTGCCAGCACCCTAGAGAGAGTCCCCTCTGGCGACAACCAGTTCTTC. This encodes CASTLERVPSGDNQFF.